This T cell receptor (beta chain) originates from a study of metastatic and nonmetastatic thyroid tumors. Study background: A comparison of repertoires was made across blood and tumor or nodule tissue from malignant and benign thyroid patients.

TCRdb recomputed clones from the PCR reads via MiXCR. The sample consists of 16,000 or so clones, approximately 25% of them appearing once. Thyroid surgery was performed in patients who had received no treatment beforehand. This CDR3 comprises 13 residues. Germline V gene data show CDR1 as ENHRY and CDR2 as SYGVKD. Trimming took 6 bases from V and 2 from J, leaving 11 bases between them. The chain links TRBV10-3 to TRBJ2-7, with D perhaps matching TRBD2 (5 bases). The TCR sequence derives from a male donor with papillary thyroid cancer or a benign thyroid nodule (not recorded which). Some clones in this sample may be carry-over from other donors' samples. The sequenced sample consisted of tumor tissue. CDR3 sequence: CAIRLGLPYEQYF. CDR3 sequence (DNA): TGTGCCATCAGACTAGGGCTACCCTACGAGCAGTACTTC.